Following are 20 T cell receptor beta chains from one sample sequenced in a study of PD-L1 blockade in urothelial cancer. Time point in this sample: pretreatment peripheral blood. The assay was immunoSEQ multiplex PCR, and TCRdb's table has in-frame clones only and misses some. The sample includes 87,000 or so clones, about four fifths seen only once; the top ten take more than 2%. The sample here was PBMCs, taken around atezolizumab (anti-PD-L1) treatment. These receptors were obtained from a man in his sixties with urothelial cancer.

This chain links TRBV5-1 with TRBJ1-5, with D possibly being TRBD1 (6 bases). Trimming shortened V by 5 bases and J by 6 bases, and 12 bases separated the two germline ends. This CDR3 region has 13 residues. Germline loops: CDR1 SGHRS, CDR2 YFSETQ. The CDR3 region has the DNA TGCGCCAGCAGACGGGACATAACTCAGCCCCAGCATTTT. It codes for CASRRDITQPQHF.

This clone was seen a handful of times. The chain couples TRBV14 to TRBJ2-1; 13 positions match TRBD2. Germline assignment: CDR1 SGHDN and CDR2 FVKESK. CDR3 size: 16 residues. V lost 1 base, J lost 9 bases, and 6 bases stayed unmatched. The CDR3 sequence is CASSQVGTSGVGEQFF. The CDR3 DNA follows: TGTGCCAGCAGCCAAGTCGGGACTAGCGGGGTCGGTGAGCAGTTCTTC.

The chain couples TRBV11-3 to TRBJ2-1, with D unclear. The ends were cut back, 4 bases at V and 7 bases at J, with 11 bases in the middle. Germline V gene lookup returns CDR1 SGHNT and CDR2 YENEEA. This CDR3 has 13 amino acids. The CDR3 reads CASSSPDWNEQFF. The CDR3 nucleotides read TGTGCCAGCAGCTCCCCTGACTGGAATGAGCAGTTCTTC.

The rearrangement uses TRBV30 and TRBJ2-1; D not certain. This CDR3 contains 13 residues. Germline V gene sequence: CDR1 GTSNPN, CDR2 SVGIG (reference sequence). The V end lost 0 bases, the J end lost 8 bases, and 11 bases lay between the germline ends. The CDR3 region has the DNA TGTGCCTGGAGTGTATTAGTCCGGGATGAGCAGTTCTTC. The encoded protein is CAWSVLVRDEQFF.

The chain recombines TRBV6-4 with TRBJ2-3; 8 nucleotides align to TRBD1. With V trimmed by 5 bases and J by 2 bases, 6 bases remained unmatched. This CDR3 is 15 amino acids long. Germline lookup yields CDR1 MRHNA and CDR2 SNTAGT. CDR3 in DNA: TGTGCCAGCAGTTACGGGGACAGGCACACAGATACGCAGTATTTT. Its protein product is CASSYGDRHTDTQYF.

The V gene is TRBV27, the J gene TRBJ2-5; 8 bases are shared with TRBD1. Per the germline V gene, CDR1 is MNHEY and CDR2 is SMNVEV (reference sequence). J lost 0 bases, V lost 7 bases, and 13 bases had no gene match. The CDR3 runs 17 residues. CDR3 coding DNA: TGTGCCAGCACGGGCAGGGGGCCGATCGGCTACCAAGAGACCCAGTACTTC. Protein product: CASTGRGPIGYQETQYF.

The rearrangement links TRBV7-2 to TRBJ2-7, with 9 bases that match TRBD2. Losses at the gene ends were 3 bases for V and 6 bases for J; bases not matched to a gene: 15. The CDR3 loop spans 17 amino acids. The germline V gene encodes CDR1 SGHTA and CDR2 FQGNSA. The CDR3 DNA follows: TGTGCCAGCAGCTTTAGGGCGGGGGCTAGCGGGATGCTCGAGCAGTACTTC. Protein: CASSFRAGASGMLEQYF. The whole variable domain, remainder taken from reference TRBV7-2 and TRBJ2-7, is GAGVSQSPSNKVTEKGKDVELRCDPISGHTALYWYRQSLGQGLEFLIYFQGNSAPDKSGLPSDRFSAERTGGSVSTLTIQRTQQEDSAVYLCASSFRAGASGMLEQYFGPGTRLTVT.

The chain recombines TRBV19 with TRBJ2-7; maybe TRBD1 (6 bases). CDR3 size: 14 residues. The V gene lost 10 bases and the J gene lost 0 bases, with 16 bases spanning the gap. The germline gives CDR1 LNHDA, CDR2 SQIVND (reference sequence). The CDR3, as DNA: TGTGCCACCCTGTCCCGGGACAACTCCTACGAGCAGTACTTC. This codes for CATLSRDNSYEQYF.

The chain couples TRBV2 to TRBJ2-7; 7 bases agree with TRBD2. The germline V gene has CDR1 SNHLY and CDR2 FYNNEI. This CDR3 spans 15 amino acids. The V gene end was trimmed by 0 bases and the J gene end by 7 bases; junction bases not matched to a gene: 9. The CDR3 sequence is CASSEAWEGRGEQYF. DNA of the CDR3: TGTGCCAGCAGTGAAGCTTGGGAGGGGCGCGGGGAGCAGTACTTC.

V and J are TRBV6-1 and TRBJ1-2; D may be TRBD1 (6 bases). This CDR3 has 16 amino acids. The V end lost 2 bases, the J end lost 2 bases, and 15 bases lay between the germline ends. Germline V gene data show CDR1 as MNHNS and CDR2 as SASEGT. The CDR3 nucleotides read TGTGCCAGCAGTGAACCCCGGGGGGCCGCCAACTATGGCTACACCTTC. Encoded protein: CASSEPRGAANYGYTF.

This sequence joins TRBV5-1 and TRBJ2-7; TRBD1 matches 11 bases. V dropped 4 bases and J dropped 5; count of bases not matched to a gene: 8. Germline V lookup: CDR1 SGHRS, CDR2 YFSETQ. The CDR3 has 15 amino acids. CDR3 region: CASSRGQGALDEQYF. The DNA for the CDR3 is TGCGCCAGCAGCCGCGGACAGGGGGCTTTGGACGAGCAGTACTTC.

The chain is built from TRBV5-1 and TRBJ2-5; D is uncertain. Germline V CDR1 and CDR2: SGHRS, YFSETQ. V gave up 4 bases and J gave up 6 bases, with 10 bases separating them. The CDR3 is 12 residues long. CDR3: CASSPLMKTQYF. The CDR3 nucleotides read TGCGCCAGCAGCCCGCTAATGAAGACCCAGTACTTC.

V gene TRBV10-3 combines with J gene TRBJ2-7; 11 nucleotides agree with TRBD1. Unmatched junction bases numbered 7, after V lost 6 bases and J lost 3 bases. Germline V gene lookup returns CDR1 ENHRY and CDR2 SYGVKD. The CDR3 length is 15 residues. The CDR3 loop is CAISNAGTGGYEQYF. For the CDR3, the DNA is TGTGCCATCAGCAACGCCGGGACAGGGGGCTACGAGCAGTACTTC.

CDR3 in amino acids: CASSLVHSGANVLTF. Written as DNA, the CDR3 is TGTGCCAGCAGCTTGGTACACTCTGGGGCCAACGTCCTGACTTTC. This sequence joins TRBV5-6 and TRBJ2-6; D is unclear. Deletions cut 0 bases from V and 0 bases from J, with 4 bases between. This CDR3 contains 15 residues. Germline V gives CDR1 SGHDT, CDR2 YYEEEE.

This clone is a singleton in its sample. The J gene is TRBJ1-1, the V gene TRBV5-1, with TRBD1 as a possible D gene (6 bases). Trimming left V 0 bases short and J 1 base short, with 13 bases between. The CDR3 consists of 16 residues. Germline values: CDR1 SGHRS, CDR2 YFSETQ. The CDR3 loop is CASSLADDRKNTEAFF. The CDR3 region has the DNA TGCGCCAGCAGCTTGGCCGACGACAGGAAGAACACTGAAGCTTTCTTT.

The chain links TRBV27 to TRBJ2-7, with TRBD2 matching over 10 bases. CDR3 length equals 14 residues. J gave up 3 bases and V 6 bases, and 5 bases lay outside the gene matches. The germline CDR1 and CDR2 sequences are MNHEY and SMNVEV (reference sequence). The CDR3 DNA follows: TGTGCCAGCAGGAGACTAGCGGGTATCTACGAGCAGTACTTC. This encodes CASRRLAGIYEQYF.

The chain employs TRBV9 and TRBJ2-7; 8 nucleotides agree with TRBD1. Germline V gene lookup returns CDR1 SGDLS and CDR2 YYNGEE. V was pared by 3 bases and J by 1 base, with 3 bases of the junction left unmatched. The CDR3 totals 14 residues. The CDR3 here is CASSEGQGSYEQYF. CDR3 in DNA: TGTGCCAGCAGCGAAGGACAGGGTTCCTACGAGCAGTACTTC.

The chain employs TRBV5-1 and TRBJ2-5, with 12 bases identical to TRBD2. Per germline, CDR1 SGHRS and CDR2 YFSETQ. The CDR3 is 17 amino acids. The V gene end was trimmed by 1 base and the J gene end by 1 base; junction bases not matched to a gene: 5. The CDR3 reads CASSLQPTSGGQETQYF. The DNA of the CDR3 is TGCGCCAGCAGCTTGCAGCCGACTAGCGGGGGCCAAGAGACCCAGTACTTC.

The chain recombines TRBV5-1 with TRBJ1-1; 7 bases are a match to TRBD1. The CDR3 totals 13 residues. After removal of 3 bases from V and 5 bases from J, the junction contained 4 bases not matched to a gene. The germline gives CDR1 SGHRS, CDR2 YFSETQ. Here the CDR3 reads CASSSTGVTEAFF. The DNA of the CDR3 is TGCGCCAGCAGCTCTACAGGGGTGACTGAAGCTTTCTTT.

This clone was recorded only once. The chain joins TRBV28 to TRBJ2-4, with no clear D. The ends were cut back, 5 bases at V and 4 bases at J, with 6 bases in the middle. The germline V gene encodes CDR1 MDHEN and CDR2 SYDVKM. The CDR3 is 12 residues long. CDR3 protein: CASSKTKNIQYF. CDR3 sequence (DNA): TGTGCCAGCAGTAAAACAAAAAACATTCAGTACTTC.